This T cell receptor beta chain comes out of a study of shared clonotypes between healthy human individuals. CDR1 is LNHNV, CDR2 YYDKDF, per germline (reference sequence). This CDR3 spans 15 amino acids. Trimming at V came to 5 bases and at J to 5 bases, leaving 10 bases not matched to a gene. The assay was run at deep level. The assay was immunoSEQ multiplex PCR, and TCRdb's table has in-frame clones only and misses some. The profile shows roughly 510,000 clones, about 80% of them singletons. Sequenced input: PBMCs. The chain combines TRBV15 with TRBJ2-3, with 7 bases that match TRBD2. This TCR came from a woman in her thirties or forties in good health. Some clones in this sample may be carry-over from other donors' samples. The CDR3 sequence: CATSSTAGVLDTQYF. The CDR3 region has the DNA TGTGCCACCAGCTCGACGGCGGGAGTCTTAGATACGCAGTATTTT.